The clone carrying this T cell receptor (beta chain) was counted ten times or more. The target antigen is unknown. This specimen comes from a study of identical twins. Study-wide points: Cord blood's abundant beta clonotypes had fewer insertions, unlike memory repertoires. The presence of invariant MAIT and iNKT cells could partly confound analyses of zero-insertion sequences. Models underestimated TCR alpha sharing (out-of-frame) in monozygotic twins.

The V end lost 4 bases, the J end lost 7 bases, and 10 bases lay between the germline ends. The CDR3 sequence is 13 residues long. From germline, CDR1 is KGHDR and CDR2 SFDVKD. Each CDR3 protein gets one entry after TCRdb re-called the 5' RACE reads with MiXCR. The sample holds 300,000 to 400,000 distinct CDR3 sequences, 10% to 15% seen once. Another study also made use of these data, one on yellow fever vaccine responses in identical twins.

This sequence was found in a woman between 18 and 29 years old in good health. This chain uses TRBV24-1 with TRBJ2-1; TRBD1 might be the D (6 bases). Sequenced input: CD8+ T cells sorted from blood. CDR3 nucleotide sequence: TGTGCCACCAGTGAAACAGGGTCAAATGAGCAGTTCTTC. Amino acids: CATSETGSNEQFF.